This T cell receptor (beta chain) emerged from a study of blood T cell repertoires in COVID-19. Assay: immunoSEQ multiplex PCR; the TCRdb copy retains only in-frame clones and omits some. This sample has roughly 310,000 clones, with roughly 90% found just once. This CDR3 contains 14 residues. V dropped 2 bases and J dropped 7 bases, with 15 bases sitting between them. Germline-derived CDR1 and CDR2 are GTSNPN and SVGIG (reference sequence). The TCR was taken from a woman aged 25 to 39 with COVID-19, enrolled during active disease. This chain joins TRBV30 and TRBJ1-5, with D perhaps matching TRBD1 (5 bases). The source material was peripheral blood. CDR3 protein: CAWSKRGDLQPQHF. The DNA for the CDR3 is TGTGCCTGGAGTAAACGGGGGGATTTGCAGCCCCAGCATTTT.